The TCR beta chain described here comes from a study of PD-L1 blockade in urothelial cancer. As for the study in general: Patients went on atezolizumab in the mid-2010s, receiving 1,200 mg intravenously every 3 weeks. Specimens of blood held a median count of approximately 150,000 T cells.

Each patient gave between 1 and 8 samples, pretreatment and on-treatment. This CDR3 comprises 15 residues. CDR1 is SGHAT and CDR2 is FQNNGV in the germline V gene. V lost 0 bases, J lost 5 bases, and 14 bases lay in between. To note about this clone: The antigen is undetermined.

Findings and limits, study-wide: Greater 3-week expansion of tumor-associated blood clones was recorded for durable-benefit patients.

Assay used: immunoSEQ multiplex PCR; TCRdb lists only in-frame clones, some missing. In the table there are tens of thousands of clones, roughly 84% of which are singletons. Sequenced material: PBMCs, taken around atezolizumab (anti-PD-L1) treatment. This chain connects TRBV11-2 to TRBJ2-7; maybe TRBD1 (6 bases). This sequence originates from an older man with urothelial cancer. The CDR3 loop is CASSLETGRRDEQYF. The CDR3, as DNA: TGTGCCAGCAGCTTAGAAACAGGGAGACGGGACGAGCAGTACTTC.